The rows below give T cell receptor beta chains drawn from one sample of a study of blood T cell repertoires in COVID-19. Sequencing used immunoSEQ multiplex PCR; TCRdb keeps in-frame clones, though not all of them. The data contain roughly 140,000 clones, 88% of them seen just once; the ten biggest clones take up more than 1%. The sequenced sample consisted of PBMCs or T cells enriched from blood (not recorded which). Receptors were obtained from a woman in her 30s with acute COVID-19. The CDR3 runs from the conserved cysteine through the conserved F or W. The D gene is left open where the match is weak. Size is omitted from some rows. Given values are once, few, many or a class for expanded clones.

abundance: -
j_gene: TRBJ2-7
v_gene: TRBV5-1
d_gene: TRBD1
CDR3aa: CASSMGQNYEQYF
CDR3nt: TGCGCCAGCAGCATGGGACAGAACTACGAGCAGTACTTC

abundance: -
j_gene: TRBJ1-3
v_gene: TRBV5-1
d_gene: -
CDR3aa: CASSPVSSGNTIYF
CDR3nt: TGCGCCAGCAGCCCAGTCAGCTCTGGAAACACCATATATTTT

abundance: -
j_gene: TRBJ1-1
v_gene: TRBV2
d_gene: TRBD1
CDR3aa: CASRTGDTEAFF
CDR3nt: TGTGCCAGCAGGACAGGGGACACTGAAGCTTTCTTT

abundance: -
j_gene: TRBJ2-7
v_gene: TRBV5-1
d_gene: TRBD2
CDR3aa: CAITEPGWEGSYEQYF
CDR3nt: TGCGCCATCACCGAGCCGGGTTGGGAGGGTTCCTACGAGCAGTACTTC

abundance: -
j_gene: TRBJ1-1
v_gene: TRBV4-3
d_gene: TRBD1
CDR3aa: CASSQVTGEYTEAFF
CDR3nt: TGCGCCAGCAGCCAGGTGACAGGGGAATACACTGAAGCTTTCTTT

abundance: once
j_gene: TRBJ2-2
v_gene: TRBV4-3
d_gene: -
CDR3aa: CASSQEVVRGLATGELFF
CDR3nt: TGCGCCAGCAGCCAAGAAGTTGTAAGAGGGTTGGCCACCGGGGAGCTGTTTTTT

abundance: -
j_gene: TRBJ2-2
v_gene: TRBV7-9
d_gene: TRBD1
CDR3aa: CASSPRGGRDTGELFF
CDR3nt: TGTGCCAGCAGCCCCAGAGGGGGCCGGGACACCGGGGAGCTGTTTTTT

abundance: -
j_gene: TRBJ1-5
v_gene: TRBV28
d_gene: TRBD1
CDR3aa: CASRPDREVSNQPQHF
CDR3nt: TGTGCCAGCAGGCCAGACAGGGAGGTAAGCAATCAGCCCCAGCATTTT

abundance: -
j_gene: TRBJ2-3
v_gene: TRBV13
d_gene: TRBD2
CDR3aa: CASRKRGGTDTQYF
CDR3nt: TGTGCCAGCAGGAAGCGGGGAGGCACAGATACGCAGTATTTT

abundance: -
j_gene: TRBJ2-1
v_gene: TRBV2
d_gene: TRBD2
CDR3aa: CASKGTQGSLADLVYNEQFF
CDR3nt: TGTGCCAGCAAGGGTACTCAGGGTTCACTAGCGGACCTTGTCTACAATGAGCAGTTCTTC